The 15 T cell receptor beta chains below all came from one sample that was sequenced in a study of shared clonotypes between healthy human individuals. Data came from immunoSEQ multiplex PCR; TCRdb stores just in-frame clones and leaves some out. Of 2 million to 2.5 million clones in the sample, about nine tenths were seen once. The sequencing sample was made of naive CD4+ T cells from PBMCs. Subset specified: CD45RA+ positively selected. These receptors originate from a man aged 18-30 years in good health. Some clones in this sample may be carry-over from other donors' samples.

This chain connects TRBV5-6 to TRBJ2-3, with 11 bases that match TRBD2. Germline values: CDR1 SGHDT, CDR2 YYEEEE. Unmatched junction bases numbered 6, after V lost 4 bases and J lost 2 bases. The CDR3 loop spans 16 amino acids. CDR3 region: CASSKGLAGLTDTQYF. CDR3 in DNA: TGTGCCAGCAGCAAAGGACTAGCGGGCCTCACAGATACGCAGTATTTT.

The V and J genes are TRBV18 and TRBJ1-1; D unclear. Deletions cut 3 bases from V and 0 bases from J, with 11 bases between. This CDR3 has 15 residues. Germline CDR1 reads KGHSH; CDR2 reads LQKENI. The CDR3 spells CASSPPAAVNTEAFF. The DNA of the CDR3 is TGTGCCAGCTCACCCCCCGCCGCCGTGAACACTGAAGCTTTCTTT.

CDR3 bases: TGTGCCAGCAGCGTAGGTTCAGGGGAGGGCTACACCTTC. Protein: CASSVGSGEGYTF. The chain uses TRBV9 and TRBJ1-2, with TRBD1 as a possible D gene (6 bases). CDR1 and CDR2 from the germline V gene are SGDLS and YYNGEE. There are 13 residues in the CDR3. The V and J ends lost 0 bases and 8 bases respectively, with 11 bases between them.

The CDR3 DNA is TGTGCCAGCTCACCAGGTGGGAGATACCCCTACGAGCAGTACTTC. It specifies CASSPGGRYPYEQYF. The rearrangement links TRBV18 to TRBJ2-7, with a weak D call TRBD2 (5 bases). The CDR3 is 15 residues long. Trimming took 2 bases from V and 2 from J, leaving 13 bases between them. Germline values: CDR1 KGHSH, CDR2 LQKENI.

The chain employs TRBV28 and TRBJ2-7; a possible D gene is TRBD2 (5 bases). V was clipped by 5 bases and J by 0 bases, with 14 bases between them. The CDR3 length is 15 residues. Germline V gene sequence: CDR1 MDHEN, CDR2 SYDVKM. Here the CDR3 DNA reads TGTGCCAGCAGTAACACTAGAACCTTCTCCTACGAGCAGTACTTC. Protein sequence: CASSNTRTFSYEQYF. Full variable domain (remainder filled in from reference TRBV28 and TRBJ2-7): DVKVTQSSRYLVKRTGEKVFLECVQDMDHENMFWYRQDPGLGLRLIYFSYDVKMKEKGDIPEGYSVSREKKERFSLILESASTNQTSMYLCASSNTRTFSYEQYFGPGTRLTVT.

This sequence joins TRBV11-2 and TRBJ2-1, with 12 bases that match TRBD2. J lost 9 bases, V lost 7 bases, and 22 bases had no gene match. Looked up from germline, CDR1 is SGHAT and CDR2 is FQNNGV. The CDR3 sequence is 19 residues long. CDR3 amino acids: CASTSGWASGRAGSGEQFF. The CDR3 DNA reads as TGTGCCAGCACCTCTGGGTGGGCTAGCGGGAGGGCCGGCTCTGGTGAGCAGTTCTTC.

The V gene is TRBV19, the J gene TRBJ2-5; 9 positions agree with TRBD2. This CDR3 has 19 amino acids. With 7 bases clipped from V and 4 bases from J, the junction kept 22 bases outside the gene matches. Germline V CDR1 and CDR2: LNHDA, SQIVND (reference sequence). For the CDR3, the DNA is TGTGCCAGTACTAAGTCTCGCGGGCGGGAGGGCCATTTGAGAGAGACCCAGTACTTC. Its translation: CASTKSRGREGHLRETQYF.

The V and J genes are TRBV19 and TRBJ2-6; D remains ambiguous. V was clipped by 8 bases and J by 2 bases, with 13 bases between them. The germline CDR1 and CDR2 sequences are LNHDA and SQIVND (reference sequence). CDR3 length: 15 residues. The CDR3 here is CASRPVIAGANVLTF. The CDR3 bases are TGTGCCAGTCGGCCGGTGATAGCTGGGGCCAACGTCCTGACTTTC.

V is TRBV2 and J is TRBJ2-2; 11 bases are shared with TRBD1. The CDR3 loop spans 16 amino acids. Per germline, CDR1 SNHLY and CDR2 FYNNEI. Losses at the gene ends were 4 bases for V and 6 bases for J; bases not matched to a gene: 7. The CDR3 sequence is CASSAQGQGVSGELFF. CDR3 DNA sequence: TGTGCCAGCAGTGCCCAGGGACAGGGGGTTTCCGGGGAGCTGTTTTTT.

The rearrangement uses TRBV28 and TRBJ1-1, with a weak D call TRBD1 (5 bases). This CDR3 has 13 amino acids. Looked up from germline, CDR1 is MDHEN and CDR2 is SYDVKM. V lost 10 bases, J lost 7 bases, and 19 bases lay in between. The CDR3, as DNA: TGTGCCACCGGGACGGACACCACGAGTGAAGCTTTCTTT. Protein: CATGTDTTSEAFF.

This rearrangement joins TRBV14 to TRBJ2-7; possibly TRBD1 for D (6 bases). Looked up from germline, CDR1 is SGHDN and CDR2 is FVKESK. Between the trimmed V and J ends, which lost 0 bases and 6 bases, there was a span of 9 bases. The CDR3 extends over 13 amino acids. The CDR3 loop reads CASSQDIRGEQYF. As DNA, the CDR3 is TGTGCCAGCAGCCAAGATATCAGGGGCGAGCAGTACTTC.

This clone was found once. V and J are TRBV29-1 and TRBJ1-2; no clear D. The CDR3 extends over 13 amino acids. CDR1 is SQVTM, CDR2 ANQGSEA, per germline. With 7 bases removed from V and 5 bases from J, the gap between germline ends came to 17 bases. This CDR3 is CSGSGPRGYGYTF. Here the CDR3 DNA reads TGCAGCGGATCGGGCCCGAGAGGGTATGGCTACACCTTC. Filled out from reference TRBV29-1 and TRBJ1-2, the complete variable domain reads SAVISQKPSRDICQRGTSLTIQCQVDSQVTMMFWYRQQPGQSLTLIATANQGSEATYESGFVIDKFPISRPNLTFSTLTVSNMSPEDSSIYLCSGSGPRGYGYTFGSGTRLTVV.

The genes are TRBV28 and TRBJ1-5; D uncertain. Trimming left V 3 bases short and J 4 bases short, with 10 bases between. CDR3 size: 14 residues. The germline CDR1 and CDR2 sequences are MDHEN and SYDVKM. The CDR3: CASSFPRGNQPQHF. The CDR3 region has the DNA TGTGCCAGCAGTTTCCCCCGGGGTAATCAGCCCCAGCATTTT.

The chain uses TRBV19 and TRBJ2-1, with D possibly TRBD1 on 6 matching bases. V lost 5 bases, J lost 1 base, and 12 bases lay in between. The CDR3 runs to 15 residues. Germline V gene data show CDR1 as LNHDA and CDR2 as SQIVND (reference sequence). In nucleotides, the CDR3 is TGTGCCAGTAGTCTTTACGGACAGTCCTACAATGAGCAGTTCTTC. It specifies CASSLYGQSYNEQFF.

The genes are TRBV6-5 and TRBJ1-1; no clear D. The CDR3 contains 11 residues. Germline-derived CDR1 and CDR2 are MNHEY and SVGAGI. The V and J ends lost 7 bases and 3 bases respectively, with 6 bases between them. Here the CDR3 reads CASKLDTEAFF. CDR3 bases: TGTGCCAGCAAATTGGACACTGAAGCTTTCTTT.